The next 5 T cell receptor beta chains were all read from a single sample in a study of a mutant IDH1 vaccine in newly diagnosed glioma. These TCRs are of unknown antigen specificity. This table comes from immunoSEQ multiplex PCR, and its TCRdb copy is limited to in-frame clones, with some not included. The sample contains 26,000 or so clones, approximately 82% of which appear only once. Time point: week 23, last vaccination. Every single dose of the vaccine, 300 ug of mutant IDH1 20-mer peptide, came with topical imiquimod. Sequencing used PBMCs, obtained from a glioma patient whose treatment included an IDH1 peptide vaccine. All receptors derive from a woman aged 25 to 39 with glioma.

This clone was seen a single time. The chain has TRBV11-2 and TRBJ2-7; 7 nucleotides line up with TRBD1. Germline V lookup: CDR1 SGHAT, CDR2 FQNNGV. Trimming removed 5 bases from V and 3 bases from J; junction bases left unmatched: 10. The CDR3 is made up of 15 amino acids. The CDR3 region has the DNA TGTGCCAGCAGCGTACTCCCGGGACAGAACTACGAGCAGTACTTC. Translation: CASSVLPGQNYEQYF. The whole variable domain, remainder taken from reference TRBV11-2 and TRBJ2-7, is EAGVAQSPRYKIIEKRQSVAFWCNPISGHATLYWYQQILGQGPKLLIQFQNNGVVDDSQLPKDRFSAERLKGVDSTLKIQPAKLEDSAVYLCASSVLPGQNYEQYFGPGTRLTVT.

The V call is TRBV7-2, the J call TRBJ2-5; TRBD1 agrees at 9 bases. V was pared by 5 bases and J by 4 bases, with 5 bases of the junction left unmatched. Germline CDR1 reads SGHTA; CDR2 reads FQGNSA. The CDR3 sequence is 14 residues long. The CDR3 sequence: CASSTGQGIETQYF. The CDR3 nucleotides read TGTGCCAGCAGCACGGGACAGGGCATAGAGACCCAGTACTTC.

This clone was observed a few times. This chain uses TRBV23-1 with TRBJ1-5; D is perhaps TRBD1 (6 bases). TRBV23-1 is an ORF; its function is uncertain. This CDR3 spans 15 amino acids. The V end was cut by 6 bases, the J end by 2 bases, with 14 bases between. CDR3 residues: CASRWGARGNQPQHF. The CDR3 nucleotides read TGCGCCAGCAGGTGGGGGGCAAGAGGCAATCAGCCCCAGCATTTT.

The CDR3 DNA reads TGTGCCAGCAGCCCCGCCGGGAGGGCAGATACGCAGTATTTT. This codes for CASSPAGRADTQYF. The chain has TRBV7-9 and TRBJ2-3; 8 bases are a match to TRBD2. V shed 5 bases, J shed 4 bases, and the junction held 5 bases outside the gene matches. Germline CDR1 is SEHNR and CDR2 is FQNEAQ (reference sequence). CDR3 size: 14 residues.

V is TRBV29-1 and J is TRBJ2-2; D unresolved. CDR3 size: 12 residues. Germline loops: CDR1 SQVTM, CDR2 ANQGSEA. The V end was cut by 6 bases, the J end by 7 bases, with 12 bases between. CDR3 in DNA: TGCAGCGTCCAGCACTGGGGCGGGGAGCTGTTTTTT. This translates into CSVQHWGGELFF.